This T cell receptor beta chain was captured by sequencing in a study of identifying expanded T cells in peripheral blood. Study outcomes and limitations: Roughly two-week clone count variance significantly increased as total template count grew.

This clone appeared once. As yet, its antigen is unknown. Germline CDR1 and CDR2: MGHRA and YSYEKL. This CDR3 is 18 amino acids long. V was clipped by 1 base and J by 5 bases; unmatched bases: 11. During the collection period, no donor immune events like infections were recorded. Assay used: immunoSEQ multiplex PCR; TCRdb lists only in-frame clones, some missing. The table includes 95,000 to 100,000 clones, around 90% detected once. This receptor was taken from a person between 18 and 75 years old in good health. Material: blood. V is TRBV4-1 and J is TRBJ2-5; 12 bases fit TRBD2. For the CDR3, the DNA is TGCGCCAGCAGCCAAGGAGGCGCTAGCGGGGGGGGTTTGGAGACCCAGTACTTC. Its protein is CASSQGGASGGGLETQYF.